These 22 T cell receptor beta chains were sequenced from one sample in a study of blood T cell repertoires in COVID-19. The assay was immunoSEQ multiplex PCR, and TCRdb's table has in-frame clones only and misses some. Of fewer than 120,000 clones listed, roughly nine tenths are singletons. Sequenced sample: peripheral blood. The receptors originated from a human donor in a cohort sampled during active COVID-19.

The chain has TRBV7-8 and TRBJ1-4, with D hard to call. Between the trimmed V and J ends, which lost 0 bases and 8 bases, there was a span of 13 bases. CDR3 length equals 15 residues. Germline CDR1 reads SGHVS; CDR2 reads FQNEAQ. CDR3 sequence reads: CASSLAAGEGEKLFF. The CDR3 coding sequence is TGTGCCAGCAGCTTAGCGGCCGGGGAAGGCGAAAAACTGTTTTTT.

The V call is TRBV6-1, the J call TRBJ2-7; weak D call: TRBD1 (6 bases). The CDR3 length is 14 residues. V was pared by 0 bases and J by 1 base, with 7 bases between. CDR1 is MNHNS, CDR2 SASEGT, per germline. The DNA of the CDR3 is TGTGCCAGCAGTGAAGCAGGGGGATCCTACGAGCAGTACTTC. It yields the protein CASSEAGGSYEQYF.

This chain connects TRBV4-1 to TRBJ1-4; D is undetermined. Germline V gene sequence: CDR1 MGHRA, CDR2 YSYEKL. There are 13 residues in the CDR3. V was trimmed by 2 bases and J by 5 bases, leaving 6 bases between them. The CDR3 nucleotides are TGCGCCAGCAGCCAACCCCCGAATGAAAAACTGTTTTTT. Protein sequence: CASSQPPNEKLFF.

The CDR3 loop reads CASSLFAIRLNTGELFF. The CDR3 DNA reads as TGTGCCAGCAGCTTATTTGCGATCAGACTGAACACCGGGGAGCTGTTTTTT. The rearrangement uses TRBV7-9 and TRBJ2-2; D remains ambiguous. V gave up 2 bases and J gave up 1 base, with 14 bases separating them. This CDR3 contains 17 residues. Looked up from germline, CDR1 is SEHNR and CDR2 is FQNEAQ (reference sequence). Together with reference TRBV7-9 and TRBJ2-2, the CDR3 gives the full variable domain: DTGVSQNPRHKITKRGQNVTFRCDPISEHNRLYWYRQTLGQGPEFLTYFQNEAQLEKSRLLSDRFSAERPKGSFSTLEIQRTEQGDSAMYLCASSLFAIRLNTGELFFGEGSRLTVL.

Only a few counts were recorded for this clone. The rearrangement links TRBV7-9 to TRBJ2-3; D is unclear. The CDR3 spans 13 residues. Trimming removed 2 bases from V and 3 bases from J, with 6 bases in between. From germline, CDR1 is SEHNR and CDR2 FQNEAQ (reference sequence). The CDR3 DNA reads TGTGCCAGCAGCTTACACGGGACAGATACGCAGTATTTT. As protein: CASSLHGTDTQYF.

This chain connects TRBV6-2 or TRBV6-3 to TRBJ2-7, with 10 bases identical to TRBD2. Germline V gene lookup returns CDR1 MNHEY and CDR2 SVGEGT. The CDR3 totals 17 residues. V shed 2 bases, J shed 2 bases, and the junction held 9 bases outside the gene matches. CDR3 bases: TGTGCCAGCAGTTACCTCCCTGGGACTAGCGACCCCTACGAGCAGTACTTC. Its translation is CASSYLPGTSDPYEQYF.

The chain uses TRBV5-1 and TRBJ2-3; the match to TRBD2 covers 9 bases. The V gene end was trimmed by 0 bases and the J gene end by 2 bases; junction bases not matched to a gene: 7. This CDR3 spans 17 amino acids. Germline assignment: CDR1 SGHRS and CDR2 YFSETQ. This chain's CDR3 is CASSLEVGGGATDTQYF. In nucleotides, the CDR3 is TGCGCCAGCAGCTTGGAAGTCGGCGGGGGGGCCACAGATACGCAGTATTTT.

This chain uses TRBV5-4 with TRBJ2-1; TRBD2 matches 12 bases. CDR1 is SGHNT and CDR2 is YYREEE in the germline V gene (reference sequence). The CDR3 is 19 residues long. The J segment lost 0 bases and the V segment lost 4 bases, leaving 11 bases of the junction unmatched. The CDR3 region has the DNA TGTGCCAGCAGCACATCCCCCGGGACTAGCGGGCGCTCCTACAATGAGCAGTTCTTC. Its protein product is CASSTSPGTSGRSYNEQFF.

V usage is TRBV29-1 and J usage is TRBJ1-4; D is undetermined. The germline gives CDR1 SQVTM, CDR2 ANQGSEA. The V and J ends lost 6 bases and 7 bases respectively, with 12 bases between them. This CDR3 is built from 12 residues. CDR3 in DNA: TGCAGCGTCGGAGTCTCTAGTGAAAAACTGTTTTTT. Translation: CSVGVSSEKLFF.

The gene calls are TRBV18 and TRBJ2-2, with 7 positions matching TRBD1. Germline V CDR1 and CDR2: KGHSH, LQKENI. The CDR3 consists of 13 residues. V lost 6 bases and J lost 5; bases outside the gene matches: 3. CDR3: CASSQQGTGELFF. The DNA for the CDR3 is TGTGCCAGCTCGCAACAGGGGACCGGGGAGCTGTTTTTT.

The chain combines TRBV20-1 with TRBJ2-7; perhaps TRBD1 as D (6 bases). Per the germline V gene, CDR1 is DFQATT and CDR2 is SNEGSKA (reference sequence). This CDR3 is built from 11 residues. V gave up 5 bases and J gave up 3 bases, with 8 bases separating them. CDR3: CSAADSYEQYF. DNA for the CDR3: TGCAGTGCTGCGGACAGCTACGAGCAGTACTTC.

The rearrangement joins TRBV2 to TRBJ2-1; 7 bases agree with TRBD1. The CDR3 consists of 14 residues. CDR1 is SNHLY and CDR2 is FYNNEI in the germline V gene. The J segment lost 6 bases and the V segment lost 5 bases, leaving 7 bases of the junction unmatched. The CDR3 sequence: CASSFPGQPNEQFF. DNA of the CDR3: TGTGCCAGCAGTTTCCCGGGACAGCCCAATGAGCAGTTCTTC.

J is TRBJ1-4 and V is TRBV15; TRBD1 matches 7 bases. This CDR3 is 13 amino acids long. V was clipped by 2 bases and J by 8 bases; unmatched bases: 2. Germline V gives CDR1 LNHNV, CDR2 YYDKDF (reference sequence). The CDR3 DNA reads as TGTGCCACCAGCAGACCAGGGGGGGAAAAACTGTTTTTT. It codes for CATSRPGGEKLFF.

The genes are TRBV19 and TRBJ1-1, with 7 bases aligning to TRBD1. The CDR3 covers 16 residues. Germline V gives CDR1 LNHDA, CDR2 SQIVND (reference sequence). V dropped 6 bases and J dropped 0; count of bases not matched to a gene: 10. The CDR3 spells CASSNDDRAMNTEAFF. The CDR3 bases are TGTGCCAGTAGCAACGACGACAGGGCCATGAACACTGAAGCTTTCTTT.

V gene TRBV6-5 combines with J gene TRBJ1-2; TRBD1 agrees at 8 bases. The V segment lost 2 bases and the J segment 7 bases; nucleotides outside the gene matches: 12. This CDR3 comprises 16 residues. CDR1 and CDR2 from the germline V gene are MNHEY and SVGAGI. Here the CDR3 DNA reads TGTGCCAGCAGTTACGGTCGGGCAGGGGGCATCTCTGGCTACACCTTC. Its translation is CASSYGRAGGISGYTF.

V gene TRBV10-2 combines with J gene TRBJ1-1; D is perhaps TRBD1 (6 bases). Per germline, CDR1 WSHSY and CDR2 SAAADI. V lost 6 bases and J lost 1, with 15 bases in between. The CDR3 length is 15 residues. Here the CDR3 reads CASSRTGNTNTEAFF. Here the CDR3 DNA reads TGCGCCAGCAGCAGAACAGGGAACACGAACACTGAAGCTTTCTTT.

The V and J genes are TRBV5-4 and TRBJ1-1; a weak D match, TRBD1 (5 bases). Deletions cut 4 bases from V and 4 bases from J, with 17 bases between. CDR1 and CDR2 (germline): SGHNT, YYREEE (reference sequence). The CDR3 totals 15 residues. Here the CDR3 reads CASSNKGNSGTEAFF. Here the CDR3 DNA reads TGTGCCAGCAGCAATAAGGGGAATTCGGGCACTGAAGCTTTCTTT. The complete variable domain, with remaining parts taken from reference TRBV5-4 and TRBJ1-1, reads ETGVTQSPTHLIKTRGQQVTLRCSSQSGHNTVSWYQQALGQGPQFIFQYYREEENGRGNFPPRFSGLQFPNYSSELNVNALELDDSALYLCASSNKGNSGTEAFFGQGTRLTVV.

The gene calls are TRBV6-6 and TRBJ2-1, with D perhaps matching TRBD1 (5 bases). Per the germline V gene, CDR1 is MNHNY and CDR2 is SVGAGI (reference sequence). CDR3 size: 14 residues. Trimming removed 0 bases at V and 2 bases at J, with 5 bases between. The CDR3 region has the DNA TGTGCCAGCAGTTACTCAGGGGCCTACAATGAGCAGTTCTTC. This sequence encodes CASSYSGAYNEQFF.

The chain is built from TRBV7-9 and TRBJ1-4, with TRBD1 identical over 7 bases. This CDR3 spans 15 amino acids. The germline V gene has CDR1 SEHNR and CDR2 FQNEAQ (reference sequence). J lost 4 bases, V lost 5 bases, and 7 bases had no gene match. CDR3 nucleotide sequence: TGTGCCAGCAGCCCCCGGGACAGCCTTAATGAAAAACTGTTTTTT. Translating it yields CASSPRDSLNEKLFF.

The chain is built from TRBV5-4 and TRBJ1-1; 8 bases are shared with TRBD1. Trimming removed 4 bases from V and 10 bases from J; junction bases left unmatched: 12. The CDR3 length is 14 residues. Germline-derived CDR1 and CDR2 are SGHNT and YYREEE (reference sequence). The CDR3 DNA is TGTGCCAGCAGCCCTCGGACAGGGATAGTCGGAGCTTTCTTT. Its protein product is CASSPRTGIVGAFF.

The genes are TRBV5-1 and TRBJ2-2; D perhaps matches TRBD1 (5 bases). Looked up from germline, CDR1 is SGHRS and CDR2 is YFSETQ. V lost 1 base to trimming and J lost 4 bases, with 11 bases between them. The CDR3 has 15 amino acids. The CDR3 region is CASSLNQGGTGELFF. CDR3 bases: TGCGCCAGCAGCTTGAACCAGGGCGGCACCGGGGAGCTGTTTTTT.

The CDR3 loop reads CSASPTAGDHYEQYF. The CDR3 region has the DNA TGCAGTGCTAGTCCTACGGCGGGGGACCACTACGAGCAGTACTTC. V usage is TRBV20-1 and J usage is TRBJ2-7; 7 nucleotides line up with TRBD2. The CDR3 totals 15 residues. Unmatched junction bases numbered 11, after V lost 3 bases and J lost 3 bases. From germline, CDR1 is DFQATT and CDR2 SNEGSKA (reference sequence).